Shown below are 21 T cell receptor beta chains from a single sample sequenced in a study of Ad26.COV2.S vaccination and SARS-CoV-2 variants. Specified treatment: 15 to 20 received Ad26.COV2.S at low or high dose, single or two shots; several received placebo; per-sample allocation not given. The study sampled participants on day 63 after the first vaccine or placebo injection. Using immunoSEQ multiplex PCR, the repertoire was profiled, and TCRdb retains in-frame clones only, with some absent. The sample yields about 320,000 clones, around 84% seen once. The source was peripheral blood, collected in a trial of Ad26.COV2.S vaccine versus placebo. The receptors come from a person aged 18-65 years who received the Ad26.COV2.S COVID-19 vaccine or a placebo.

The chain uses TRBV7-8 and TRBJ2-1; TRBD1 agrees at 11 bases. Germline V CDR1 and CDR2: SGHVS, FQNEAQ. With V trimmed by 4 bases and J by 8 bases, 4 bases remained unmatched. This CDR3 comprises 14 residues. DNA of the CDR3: TGTGCCAGCAGCTCCTGGACAGGGGGCGATGAGCAGTTCTTC. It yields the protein CASSSWTGGDEQFF.

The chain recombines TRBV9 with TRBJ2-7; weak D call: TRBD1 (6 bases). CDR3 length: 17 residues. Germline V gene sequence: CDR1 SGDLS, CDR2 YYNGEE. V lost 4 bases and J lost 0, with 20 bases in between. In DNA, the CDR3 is TGTGCCAGCAGCCCCCCTGGGAGCAGGGGAAGCTCCTACGAGCAGTACTTC. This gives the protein CASSPPGSRGSSYEQYF.

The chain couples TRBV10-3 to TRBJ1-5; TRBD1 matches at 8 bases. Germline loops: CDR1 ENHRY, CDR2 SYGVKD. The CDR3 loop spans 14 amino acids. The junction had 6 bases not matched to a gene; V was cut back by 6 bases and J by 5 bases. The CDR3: CAISIQGVDQPQHF. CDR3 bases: TGTGCCATCAGCATACAGGGGGTAGATCAGCCCCAGCATTTT.

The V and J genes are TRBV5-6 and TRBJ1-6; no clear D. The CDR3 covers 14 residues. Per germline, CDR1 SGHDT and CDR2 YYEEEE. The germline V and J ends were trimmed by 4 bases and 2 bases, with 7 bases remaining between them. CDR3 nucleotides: TGTGCCAGCAGCCCCGACACCTATAATTCACCCCTCCACTTT. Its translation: CASSPDTYNSPLHF. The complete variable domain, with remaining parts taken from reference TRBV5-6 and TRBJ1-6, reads DAGVTQSPTHLIKTRGQQVTLRCSPKSGHDTVSWYQQALGQGPQFIFQYYEEEERQRGNFPDRFSGHQFPNYSSELNVNALLLGDSALYLCASSPDTYNSPLHFGNGTRLTVT.

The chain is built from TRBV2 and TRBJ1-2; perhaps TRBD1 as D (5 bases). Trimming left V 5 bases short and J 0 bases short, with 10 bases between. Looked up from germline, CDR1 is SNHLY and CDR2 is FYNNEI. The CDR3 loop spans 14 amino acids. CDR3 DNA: TGTGCCAGCAGTCCGGGGGGTCCTAACTATGGCTACACCTTC. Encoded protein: CASSPGGPNYGYTF.

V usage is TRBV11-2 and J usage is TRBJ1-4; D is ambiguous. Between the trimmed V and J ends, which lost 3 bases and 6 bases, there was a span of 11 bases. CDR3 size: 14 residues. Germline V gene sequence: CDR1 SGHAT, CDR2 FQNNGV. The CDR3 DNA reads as TGTGCCAGCAGCTTGACCCCTAAGGATGAAAAACTGTTTTTT. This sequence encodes CASSLTPKDEKLFF.

In DNA, the CDR3 is TGTGCCAGCAGCGGACAGGGCTTTAATAATTCACCCCTCCACTTT. It translates to CASSGQGFNNSPLHF. V usage is TRBV6-5 and J usage is TRBJ1-6; 8 bases fit TRBD1. The CDR3 sequence is 15 residues long. Germline-derived CDR1 and CDR2 are MNHEY and SVGAGI. J was trimmed by 5 bases and V by 6 bases; bases with no gene match: 6.

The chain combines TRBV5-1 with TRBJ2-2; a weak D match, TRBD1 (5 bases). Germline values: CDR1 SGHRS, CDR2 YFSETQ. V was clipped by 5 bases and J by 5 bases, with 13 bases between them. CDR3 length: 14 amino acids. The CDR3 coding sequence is TGCGCCAGCAGTCCCGACAGTCATACCGGGGAGCTGTTTTTT. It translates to CASSPDSHTGELFF.

The CDR3 here is CSVEGGLGYTF. DNA for the CDR3: TGCAGCGTTGAGGGAGGACTGGGCTACACCTTC. The chain carries TRBV29-1 and TRBJ1-2, with D unclear. V lost 3 bases and J 8 bases, leaving 10 bases between the germline ends. The CDR3 extends over 11 amino acids. Per the germline V gene, CDR1 is SQVTM and CDR2 is ANQGSEA.

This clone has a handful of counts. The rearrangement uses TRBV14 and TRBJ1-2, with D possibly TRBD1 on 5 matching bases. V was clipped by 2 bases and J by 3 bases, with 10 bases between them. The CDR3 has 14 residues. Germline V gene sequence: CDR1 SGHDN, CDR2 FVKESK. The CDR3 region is CASSQSAGHYGYTF. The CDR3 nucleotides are TGTGCCAGCAGCCAATCGGCGGGGCACTATGGCTACACCTTC.

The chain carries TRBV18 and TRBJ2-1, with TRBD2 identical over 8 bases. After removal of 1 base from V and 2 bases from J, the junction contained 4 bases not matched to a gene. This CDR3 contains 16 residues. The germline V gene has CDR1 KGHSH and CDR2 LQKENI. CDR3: CASSPQGAGAYNEQFF. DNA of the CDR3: TGTGCCAGCTCACCACAAGGAGCGGGGGCCTACAATGAGCAGTTCTTC.

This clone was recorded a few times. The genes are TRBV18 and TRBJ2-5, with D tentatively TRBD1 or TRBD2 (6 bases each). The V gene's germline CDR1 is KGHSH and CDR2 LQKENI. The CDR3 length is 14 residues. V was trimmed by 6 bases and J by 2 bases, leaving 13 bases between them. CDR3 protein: CASSRGGRQETQYF. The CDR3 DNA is TGTGCCAGCTCCCGAGGGGGGAGGCAAGAGACCCAGTACTTC.

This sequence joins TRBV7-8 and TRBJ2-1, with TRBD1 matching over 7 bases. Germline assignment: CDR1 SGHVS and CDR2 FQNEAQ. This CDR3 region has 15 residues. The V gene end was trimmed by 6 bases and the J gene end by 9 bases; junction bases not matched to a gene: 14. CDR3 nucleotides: TGTGCCAGCAGTTTCGGGCTGGGACAGTGGGGTGAGCAGTTCTTC. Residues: CASSFGLGQWGEQFF.

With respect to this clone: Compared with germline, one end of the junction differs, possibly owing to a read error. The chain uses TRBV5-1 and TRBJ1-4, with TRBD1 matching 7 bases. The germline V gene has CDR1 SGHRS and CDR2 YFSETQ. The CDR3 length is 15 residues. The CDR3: CASSPVAGTDEKLFF. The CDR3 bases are TGCGCCAGCAGCCCGGTAGCCGGGACAGATGAAAAGCTGTTTTTT. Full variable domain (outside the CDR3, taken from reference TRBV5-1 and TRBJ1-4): KAGVTQTPRYLIKTRGQQVTLSCSPISGHRSVSWYQQTPGQGLQFLFEYFSETQRNKGNFPGRFSGRQFSNSRSEMNVSTLELGDSALYLCASSPVAGTDEKLFFGSGTQLSVL.

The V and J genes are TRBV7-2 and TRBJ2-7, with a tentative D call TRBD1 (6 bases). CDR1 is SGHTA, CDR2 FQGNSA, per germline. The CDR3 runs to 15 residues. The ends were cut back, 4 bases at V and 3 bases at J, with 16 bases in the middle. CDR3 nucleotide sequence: TGTGCCAGCAGCTCCTGGGGGCTGAAAGGCTACGAGCAGTACTTC. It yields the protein CASSSWGLKGYEQYF.

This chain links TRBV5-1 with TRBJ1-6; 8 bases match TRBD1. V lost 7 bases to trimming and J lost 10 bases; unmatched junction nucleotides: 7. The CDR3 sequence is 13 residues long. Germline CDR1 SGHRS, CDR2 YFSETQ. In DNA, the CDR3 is TGCGCCAGCGGACAGGGTTCTTCCTCACCCCTCCACTTT. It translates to CASGQGSSSPLHF. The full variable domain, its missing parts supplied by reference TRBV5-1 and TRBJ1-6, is KAGVTQTPRYLIKTRGQQVTLSCSPISGHRSVSWYQQTPGQGLQFLFEYFSETQRNKGNFPGRFSGRQFSNSRSEMNVSTLELGDSALYLCASGQGSSSPLHFGNGTRLTVT.

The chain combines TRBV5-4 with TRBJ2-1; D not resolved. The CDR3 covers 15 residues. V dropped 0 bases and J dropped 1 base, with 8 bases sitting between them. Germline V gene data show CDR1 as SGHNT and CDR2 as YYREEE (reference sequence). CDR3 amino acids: CASSLAGRSYNEQFF. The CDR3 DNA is TGTGCCAGCAGCTTGGCGGGCAGATCCTACAATGAGCAGTTCTTC.

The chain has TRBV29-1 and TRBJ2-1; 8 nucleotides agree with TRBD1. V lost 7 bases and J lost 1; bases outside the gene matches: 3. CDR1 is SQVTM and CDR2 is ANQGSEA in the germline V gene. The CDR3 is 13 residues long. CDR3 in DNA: TGCAGCGGACGGACAGGGTCCTACAATGAGCAGTTCTTC. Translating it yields CSGRTGSYNEQFF.

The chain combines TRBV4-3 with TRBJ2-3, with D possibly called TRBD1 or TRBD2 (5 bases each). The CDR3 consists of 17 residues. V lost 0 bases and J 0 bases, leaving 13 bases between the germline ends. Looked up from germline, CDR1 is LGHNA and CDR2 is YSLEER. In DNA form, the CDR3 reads TGCGCCAGCAGCCAAGAGGGACCCCCGCTCAGCACAGATACGCAGTATTTT. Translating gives CASSQEGPPLSTDTQYF.

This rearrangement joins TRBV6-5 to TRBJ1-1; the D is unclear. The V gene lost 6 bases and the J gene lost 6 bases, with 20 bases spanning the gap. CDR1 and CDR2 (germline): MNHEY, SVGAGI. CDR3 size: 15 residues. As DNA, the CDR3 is TGTGCCAGCAGGTCCCCAAGGAGGCTGGGCGCTGAAGCTTTCTTT. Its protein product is CASRSPRRLGAEAFF.

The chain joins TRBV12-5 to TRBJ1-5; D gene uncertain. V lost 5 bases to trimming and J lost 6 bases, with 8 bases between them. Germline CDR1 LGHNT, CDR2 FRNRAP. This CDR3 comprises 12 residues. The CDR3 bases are TGTGCTAGTGGTCCTGCTGGTCAGCCCCAGCATTTT. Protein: CASGPAGQPQHF.